The source of this TCR beta chain is a study of cytomegalovirus exposure and HLA in healthy donors (TCRdb year 2017). Regarding the study in general: In an earlier analysis of 587 of the donors, approximately 300 Gb of sequence data and 90 million to 120 million unique TCR beta sequences from about 190 million T cells were reported. An early release that covered fewer than 750 HLA-typed donors contained 250 to 350 gigabases of sequencing data and 70 million to 100 million unique TCR sequences. Among the roughly 370 genotyped donors, roughly 80% belonged to the genetic ancestry cluster associated with self-reported Caucasian donors. The aim of the study was to test whether cataloging public T cell receptors could identify signatures of past pathogen exposure. The T cell repertoires of some 700 subjects were profiled by immunosequencing and related to cytomegalovirus serostatus. Along with the roughly 670-subject first cohort, a separate validation cohort of over 90 different subjects was used. High-throughput TCR immunosequencing, statistical association of individual TCRs with disease status, and machine learning were combined to predict cytomegalovirus infection status. A later analysis re-examined previously published TCR beta repertoires from around 670 donors and added high-resolution HLA genotyping to investigate patterns of TCR occurrence. Rather than using new phenotypic data, the later analysis identified candidate immune exposures from TCR beta sequences and from how often those sequences occurred across donors. In an earlier analysis of 550 to 700 of the donors, high-throughput TCR beta sequencing was used to judge whether each TCR beta V gene segment behaved as functional or pseudogenic. Donor age, sex, ethnicity and CMV serostatus were compiled alongside the repertoire data. Genome-wide SNP genotypes for about 55% of the roughly 670 donors were used in a later genetic analysis, which treated that subset as a discovery cohort. Every repertoire in the discovery cohort had been generated on one and the same sequencing platform. Class I and class II HLA loci were covered by the typing at four-digit resolution. Typing coverage varied by locus: roughly 629-630 donors for A, B, C, DRB1 and DQB1; roughly 520 for DQA1; nearly 610 for DPA1; fewer than 480 for DPB1. Because of strong linkage in the cohort, 4 to 6 DR-DQ haplotypes were treated as single units for association and clustering. Among around 400 genotyped donors of the cohort, an average of approximately 200,000 unique TCR beta nucleotide sequences was sequenced per donor, of which about 19% were non-productive.

Summary of the overall study and its limitations: At a false discovery rate of 0.05, a later analysis linked 16,000 or so TCR beta sequences to specific HLA alleles. Strong co-occurrence of HLA alleles, especially DR and DQ, made assigning TCR associations to individual alleles difficult. In the study, roughly 160 TCR beta chains were listed as associated with cytomegalovirus. An association between a missense DCLRE1C variant and V-gene and J-gene trimming of TCR beta chains was found in a later genetic analysis and replicated in an independent cohort. In a later analysis, HLA-associated TCR beta chains showed more clonal expansion and lower generation probabilities than non-associated chains that were equally common. Because HLA typing was missing for some donors at each locus, association tests included only the typed subset. CMV serostatus was the only immune exposure information available for the cohort. A later analysis reported that several top co-occurrence clusters appeared linked to parvovirus B19, influenza, CMV and Epstein-Barr virus. Most TCR sequences were seen in very few donors, while some public TCRs were found in many individuals. Some IMGT-functional V segments, including TRBV6-2 and TRBV6-3, could not be distinguished by the 87-base-pair reads and were therefore excluded. Over 15 rarely observed V segments, including chromosome 9 orphons, were excluded from the earlier analysis of about 600 of the donors because counts were too low. Roughly uniform sequencing depth across donors was assumed in presence/absence analyses, although this assumption may not hold. Linkage disequilibrium might explain the correlated functional status among segregating V segments, but an unknown experimental factor could not be excluded. A group of highly shared sequence variants was considered likely to be a technical artifact of the sequencing pipeline. In an earlier analysis of some 500 of the donors, most TCR beta V segments appeared in productive rearrangements about 90% or about 30% of the time, broadly matching IMGT annotations. According to a later genetic analysis, donors in an Asian-associated ancestry cluster had fewer N-insertions in productive TCRs than the roughly 660-donor mean. A later analysis found that TCR association rates varied across HLA loci, with DRB1 alleles showing the most associated TCRs and HLA-C alleles the fewest. In a later analysis, most CMV-associated TCR beta chains were found to appear HLA-restricted, with HLA associations seemingly driven largely by CMV exposure. A few of the identified cytomegalovirus-associated TCR beta chains were confirmed in vitro to be specific for cytomegalovirus antigens. A further reported finding was that TCR beta sequences accurately predicted the HLA-A and HLA-B alleles for most subjects in the first cohort. The classifier was reported to diagnose cytomegalovirus status with high specificity and sensitivity in both the original and validation cohorts. According to the authors, the approach could potentially be generalized to other disease states and immunological phenotypes. The cohort was sequenced for TCR beta chains only, and without alpha or paired-chain data the features that could be detected were limited.

V gives up 4 bases and J gives up 6 bases, and the segment between their germline ends measures 7 bases. Measured from the cysteine to the phenylalanine, the CDR3 is 12 residues long. CDR3 DNA only is kept here, 36 bases in frame from base 1. The germline V gene encodes CDR1 ENHRY and CDR2 SYGVKD. The cohort consisted of approximately 670 healthy bone marrow donors. At the time of sampling, every cohort member was nominally healthy, though immune exposures that went unrecorded were likely present. The donor was CMV seropositive and belonged to the group of more than 250 seropositive cohort members. Every donor gave a peripheral blood sample, and the peripheral blood mononuclear cells from that sample were used for TCR beta sequencing. The Qiagen DNeasy Blood Extraction Kit was used to extract genomic DNA from the blood cell samples. About this clone itself: Its binding antigen is unknown. Nothing much larger sits one base from this clone, and base qualities are not available.

Library preparation employed the immunoSEQ multiplex PCR assay. A mixture of 60 forward primers for TCR Vbeta segments and 13 reverse primers for TCR Jbeta segments was used in the multiplex PCR. The CDR3 region of rearranged TCR beta genes was amplified from genomic DNA by a multiplex PCR assay. On the Illumina HiSeq System, the amplified TCR beta libraries were sequenced as 87-base-pair reads. From the authors' description of their analysis: Across the 600 to 700 repertoires, a later analysis counted 80 million or so unique TCR beta chains, 9 million to 14 million of which were shared by at least two donors. A nearest-neighbor algorithm error-corrected the raw reads and collapsed the reads into unique sequences, merging closely related sequences to remove PCR and sequencing errors. To assign V, D and J gene segments, CDR3 sequences were aligned to IMGT reference sequences. For a sequence to be retained, a match of at least six nucleotides to both a V gene segment and a J gene segment was required. Rearrangements were classified as productive when the CDR3 lacked stop codons and remained in frame with V and J, and all other rearrangements were classified as non-productive. Following IMGT convention, CDR3 was defined as the stretch from the second conserved V-encoded cysteine to the conserved J-encoded phenylalanine. Sequences without an unambiguous match to a single V gene segment were excluded from the earlier analysis of a few hundred of the donors. In an earlier analysis of 587 of the donors, a V segment was called functional when productive rearrangements were above 56.7%, and segregating when the standard deviation between donors exceeded 5%. To diagnose cytomegalovirus status from the catalog of TCR beta chain sequences, a statistical classification framework was built. In a later analysis, V and J genes were assigned by comparing TCR nucleotide sequences against IMGT/GENE-DB human TR gene sequences. Using the TCRdist pipeline, a later analysis assigned CDR3 sequences along with most-parsimonious VDJ recombination scenarios. A later analysis defined each TCR beta chain by its CDR3 amino acid sequence plus V-gene family, and excluded reads lacking a unique V-gene family. A later analysis removed 450 to 600 highly shared, low-generation-probability nucleotide sequences to deal with suspected cross-contamination and a sequencing artifact. In a later analysis, a clonal expansion index for each public chain was calculated from normalized within-repertoire ranks of inferred template counts. In a later analysis, generation probabilities were computed with a VDJ recombination model fitted to out-of-frame rearrangements, and the resulting probabilities were checked against IGoR. In a later analysis, TCR-TCR, TCR-HLA and TCR-CMV co-occurrence was scored with hypergeometric tests, and a repertoire-size bias correction was applied to TCR pairs. False discovery rates were estimated in a later analysis by permuting HLA or CMV assignments 20 times. In a later analysis, co-occurring TCRs were grouped with DBSCAN, and TCRdist sequence similarity was added when clustering was performed within HLA-allele-positive subsets. For co-occurrence clustering, repertoires with fewer than 30,000 or more than 120,000 public chains were excluded, along with roughly 5 repertoires with anomalous nucleotide sharing. TCRdb took this table from immuneACCESS and kept in-frame rearrangements with V and J called. Such tables lack part of the clones; where checked against another copy, unresolved V genes explain under half of the gap, and the rest is unexplained. V and J calls and clone size follow that table, whereas D and trimming were derived from the DNA. The sample data list about 130,000 clones, and 75% to 85% of these were observed just once. The ten top clones hold 5.5% to 7% of the sample.

The sequenced material came from PBMCs. The sequence was obtained from a woman in her thirties or forties in good health and CMV-seropositive. The V gene is TRBV10-3 and the J gene is TRBJ2-1, with no confident D gene call. The DNA sequence reads TGTGCCATCAGTGCTTCTAGCAATGAGCAGTTCTTC. It specifies CAISASSNEQFF.